These 30 T cell receptor beta chains share one sample of origin, sequenced in a study of early T cells in non-severe SARS-CoV-2 infection. TCRdb re-analysed the 5' RACE reads in MiXCR, keeping a single row per CDR3 protein. The sample yields approximately 49,000 distinct CDR3 sequences, over 9.5% seen once. Sequencing used whole blood. The receptors derive from an adult who was a healthcare worker with PCR-confirmed SARS-CoV-2 infection or an uninfected control (not recorded which).

This clonotype was recorded at least ten times. The rearrangement joins TRBV29-1 to TRBJ1-1; 8 bases are shared with TRBD1. Unmatched junction bases numbered 10, after V lost 4 bases and J lost 6 bases. Germline assignment: CDR1 SQVTM and CDR2 ANQGSEA. This CDR3 has 14 residues. The CDR3 nucleotides are TGCAGCGTTGCAAAGACAGGGGCTTTTGCTGAAGCTTTCTTT. Translated: CSVAKTGAFAEAFF.

This clonotype showed up many times. The rearrangement links TRBV6-2 or TRBV6-3 to TRBJ2-3, with 10 bases that match TRBD2. Germline CDR1 and CDR2: MNHEY and SVGEGT. The CDR3 consists of 16 residues. V was pared by 2 bases and J by 0 bases, with 2 bases of the junction left unmatched. The CDR3 protein is CASSYDSGRSTDTQYF. CDR3 nucleotides: TGTGCCAGCAGTTACGATAGCGGGAGGAGCACAGATACGCAGTATTTT.

This clonotype was observed a few times. The chain links TRBV20-1 to TRBJ1-5, with 10 bases aligning to TRBD1. Germline CDR1 and CDR2: DFQATT and SNEGSKA (reference sequence). The CDR3 totals 15 residues. Trimming cost V 2 bases and J 2 bases; bases outside gene matches: 3. This chain's CDR3 is CSARSGTGGNQPQHF. CDR3 bases: TGCAGTGCTAGATCCGGGACAGGGGGCAATCAGCCCCAGCATTTT.

In this sample, this clonotype turned up a few times. The chain couples TRBV9 to TRBJ2-3; D is uncertain. With 0 bases removed from V and 2 bases from J, the gap between germline ends came to 7 bases. CDR1 SGDLS and CDR2 YYNGEE come from the germline V gene. The CDR3 runs 14 residues. CDR3 nucleotides: TGTGCCAGCAGCGTAGGCCGCCTCACAGATACGCAGTATTTT. Its translation: CASSVGRLTDTQYF.

The chain joins TRBV29-1 to TRBJ2-3; TRBD2 is a possible D gene (6 bases). From germline, CDR1 is SQVTM and CDR2 ANQGSEA. V was pared by 7 bases and J by 6 bases, with 20 bases between. The CDR3 is made up of 14 amino acids. In nucleotides, the CDR3 is TGCAGCGCCAACCCGGGGGTCGAGCCGGATACGCAGTATTTT. Translated, it gives CSANPGVEPDTQYF.

The V and J genes are TRBV7-2 and TRBJ2-3; 10 nucleotides align to TRBD2. The CDR3 is made up of 15 amino acids. The trim removed 0 bases at V and 4 bases at J, leaving 1 base unmatched. In germline, CDR1 is SGHTA, CDR2 FQGNSA. CDR3 coding DNA: TGTGCCAGCAGCTTAGCCCTAGCGGGAGCAGATACGCAGTATTTT. Amino acids: CASSLALAGADTQYF.

This clonotype has at least ten counts. This chain connects TRBV20-1 to TRBJ1-3; 8 bases line up with TRBD1. The CDR3 is 19 amino acids. The V and J ends lost 0 bases and 1 base, in that order; junction bases with no gene match: 14. From germline, CDR1 is DFQATT and CDR2 SNEGSKA (reference sequence). The DNA for the CDR3 is TGCAGTGCTAGAGATGCGTGGACAGGGCAATTGGTTTCTGGAAACACCATATATTTT. Protein: CSARDAWTGQLVSGNTIYF.

This clonotype was picked up many times. CDR3 sequence reads: CASSATDRGPFLGDGYTF. CDR3 DNA sequence: TGTGCCAGCAGCGCCACTGACAGGGGGCCATTCCTAGGAGATGGCTACACCTTC. This chain joins TRBV9 and TRBJ1-2; 10 nucleotides agree with TRBD1. This CDR3 spans 18 amino acids. The trim removed 3 bases at V and 6 bases at J, leaving 17 bases unmatched. Germline V CDR1 and CDR2: SGDLS, YYNGEE.

This clonotype was recorded at least ten times. The V gene is TRBV10-1, the J gene TRBJ1-1, with D tentatively TRBD1 (6 bases). Per germline, CDR1 WNHNN and CDR2 SYGVQD (reference sequence). Trimming removed 2 bases from V and 1 base from J, with 14 bases in between. CDR3 length equals 16 residues. CDR3 DNA: TGCGCCAGCAGTGAGACAGGTTGGGGACAGAACACTGAAGCTTTCTTT. This codes for CASSETGWGQNTEAFF.

This clonotype was found a few times. The genes are TRBV29-1 and TRBJ1-2, with D uncertain. V was pared by 3 bases and J by 4 bases, with 9 bases between. The CDR3 is 12 residues long. Germline V CDR1 and CDR2: SQVTM, ANQGSEA. CDR3 bases: TGCAGCGTTGACGACCATACCTATGGCTACACCTTC. It yields the protein CSVDDHTYGYTF.

This chain uses TRBV28 with TRBJ2-4, with D tentatively TRBD2 (6 bases). The V end lost 7 bases, the J end lost 3 bases, and 13 bases lay between the germline ends. This CDR3 contains 14 residues. Germline V lookup: CDR1 MDHEN, CDR2 SYDVKM. CDR3 in DNA: TGTGCCAGCACCACGGGAGTGGGCAAAAACATTCAGTACTTC. Residues: CASTTGVGKNIQYF.

The rearrangement joins TRBV2 to TRBJ1-1; D gene uncertain. The CDR3 runs 15 residues. V was trimmed by 7 bases and J by 1 base, leaving 16 bases between them. Germline values: CDR1 SNHLY, CDR2 FYNNEI. CDR3: CASTEAWTGNTEAFF. Written as DNA, the CDR3 is TGTGCCAGCACAGAGGCATGGACTGGGAACACTGAAGCTTTCTTT.

This clonotype was detected a few times. The chain carries TRBV21-1 and TRBJ2-7. TRBV21-1 is a pseudogene. The CDR3 has 11 residues. The CDR3 sequence: CAKPFGYEQYF. CDR3 DNA: TGTGCCAAACCCTTCGGGTACGAGCAGTACTTC.

The V and J genes are TRBV28 and TRBJ2-7, with 12 bases identical to TRBD2. Trimming cost V 5 bases and J 0 bases; bases outside gene matches: 8. Germline V CDR1 and CDR2: MDHEN, SYDVKM. The CDR3 spans 17 residues. Written as DNA, the CDR3 is TGTGCCAGCAGTGCTTCCCTAGCGGGAGGGCCCTCCTACGAGCAGTACTTC. Translated: CASSASLAGGPSYEQYF.

There are many counts of this clonotype. This rearrangement joins TRBV11-2 to TRBJ2-3; the D call may be TRBD1 or TRBD2 (5 bases each). The V gene's germline CDR1 is SGHAT and CDR2 FQNNGV. The CDR3 contains 15 residues. V was cut by 1 base and J by 4 bases, with 12 bases left in between. Here the CDR3 DNA reads TGTGCCAGCAGCTTAGTTCAGGGACCGCCAGATACGCAGTATTTT. Translating gives CASSLVQGPPDTQYF.

This clonotype showed up many times. The chain employs TRBV7-8 and TRBJ2-7, with D tentatively TRBD1 or TRBD2 (6 bases each). CDR3 length: 16 amino acids. The V and J ends lost 5 bases and 0 bases respectively, with 17 bases between them. The germline V gene has CDR1 SGHVS and CDR2 FQNEAQ. The CDR3 sequence: CASSVLVRGGSYEQYF. The CDR3 nucleotides are TGTGCCAGCAGCGTCCTGGTCAGGGGAGGCTCCTACGAGCAGTACTTC. Complete variable domain (other parts from reference TRBV7-8 and TRBJ2-7): GAGVSQSPRYKVAKRGQDVALRCDPISGHVSLFWYQQALGQGPEFLTYFQNEAQLDKSGLPSDRFFAERPEGSVSTLKIQRTQQEDSAVYLCASSVLVRGGSYEQYFGPGTRLTVT.

This clonotype came up a few times. The chain uses TRBV19 and TRBJ2-7; possible D gene TRBD2, 6 bases. V was clipped by 5 bases and J by 7 bases, with 21 bases between them. Looked up from germline, CDR1 is LNHDA and CDR2 is SQIVND (reference sequence). This CDR3 is built from 15 residues. The CDR3 DNA follows: TGTGCCAGTAGTGCTAAGGTCCGCCGGGAGCTGGAGCAGTACTTC. It codes for CASSAKVRRELEQYF. The variable domain in full, with the rest retrieved from reference TRBV19 and TRBJ2-7, is DGGITQSPKYLFRKEGQNVTLSCEQNLNHDAMYWYRQDPGQGLRLIYYSQIVNDFQKGDIAEGYSVSREKKESFPLTVTSAQKNPTAFYLCASSAKVRRELEQYFGPGTRLTVT.

This clonotype was seen just once. A much larger clone sits a single nucleotide away, making a read error possible. The chain recombines TRBV19 with TRBJ1-2; 7 bases align to TRBD1. V dropped 10 bases and J dropped 2; count of bases not matched to a gene: 13. CDR1 LNHDA and CDR2 SQIVND come from the germline V gene (reference sequence). The CDR3 has 15 residues. The CDR3 region has the DNA TGTGCCACTTTACGGACAGGAACGAGAAACTATGGCTACACCTTC. This gives the protein CATLRTGTRNYGYTF.

This clonotype was recorded at least ten times. The chain is built from TRBV4-3 and TRBJ1-1; possible D gene TRBD1, 5 bases. The CDR3 loop spans 16 amino acids. The ends were cut back, 0 bases at V and 3 bases at J, with 14 bases in the middle. Germline lookup yields CDR1 LGHNA and CDR2 YSLEER. Here the CDR3 reads CASSQDSGIADTEAFF. CDR3 nucleotides: TGCGCCAGCAGCCAAGATTCAGGGATTGCGGACACTGAAGCTTTCTTT.

This clonotype was observed many times. The chain has TRBV28 and TRBJ1-2, with D uncertain. V lost 6 bases and J lost 8, with 16 bases in between. Germline lookup yields CDR1 MDHEN and CDR2 SYDVKM. This CDR3 has 13 amino acids. CDR3 sequence reads: CASRSSLRGGYTF. The DNA for the CDR3 is TGTGCCAGCAGATCCAGTCTCCGGGGAGGCTACACCTTC.

This clonotype showed up just a few times. V gene TRBV28 combines with J gene TRBJ2-3; 9 bases agree with TRBD2. The V gene's germline CDR1 is MDHEN and CDR2 SYDVKM. V lost 5 bases, J lost 3 bases, and 6 bases stayed unmatched. This CDR3 is built from 15 residues. The CDR3 nucleotides read TGTGCCAGCAGTCTGCTAGCGGGAACTACAGATACGCAGTATTTT. As protein: CASSLLAGTTDTQYF.

The chain is built from TRBV6-1 and TRBJ1-3, with D perhaps matching TRBD1 (5 bases). The CDR3 is 15 residues long. The V and J ends lost 6 bases and 4 bases respectively, with 16 bases between them. Germline V lookup: CDR1 MNHNS, CDR2 SASEGT. The CDR3: CASSTGGGAGNTIYF. The CDR3 nucleotides are TGTGCCAGCAGCACCGGCGGAGGGGCGGGAAACACCATATATTTT.

This clonotype was recorded a few times. The chain carries TRBV7-9 and TRBJ1-2, with a weak D call TRBD1 (5 bases). The CDR3 spans 14 residues. CDR1 is SEHNR, CDR2 FQNEAQ, per germline (reference sequence). V shed 5 bases and J shed 4 bases, with 14 bases lying between them. CDR3 bases: TGTGCCAGCAGCCCAGCGACAGTACTCTATGGCTACACCTTC. Translated: CASSPATVLYGYTF.

V gene TRBV11-2 combines with J gene TRBJ2-5, with a tentative D call TRBD1 (6 bases). The CDR3 has 13 residues. Trimming pared 6 bases from V and 4 bases from J, leaving 12 bases between. Germline assignment: CDR1 SGHAT and CDR2 FQNNGV. CDR3 sequence reads: CASRVQGIETQYF. The CDR3, as DNA: TGTGCCAGCAGAGTACAGGGAATAGAGACCCAGTACTTC. Full variable domain (missing parts from reference TRBV11-2 and TRBJ2-5): EAGVAQSPRYKIIEKRQSVAFWCNPISGHATLYWYQQILGQGPKLLIQFQNNGVVDDSQLPKDRFSAERLKGVDSTLKIQPAKLEDSAVYLCASRVQGIETQYFGPGTRLLVL.

This clonotype occurred many times. The chain employs TRBV7-8 and TRBJ2-2; D uncertain. Per the germline V gene, CDR1 is SGHVS and CDR2 is FQNEAQ. Trimming left V 0 bases short and J 7 bases short, with 6 bases between. This CDR3 contains 13 residues. In DNA form, the CDR3 reads TGTGCCAGCAGCTTAGCTGGGTACGGGGAGCTGTTTTTT. This codes for CASSLAGYGELFF. The variable domain in full, completed from reference TRBV7-8 and TRBJ2-2, reads GAGVSQSPRYKVAKRGQDVALRCDPISGHVSLFWYQQALGQGPEFLTYFQNEAQLDKSGLPSDRFFAERPEGSVSTLKIQRTQQEDSAVYLCASSLAGYGELFFGEGSRLTVL.

The chain couples TRBV7-6 to TRBJ2-1; perhaps TRBD2 as D (6 bases). The CDR3 sequence is 12 residues long. The V end was cut by 8 bases, the J end by 9 bases, with 14 bases between. Germline V CDR1 and CDR2: SGHVS, FNYEAQ. CDR3 nucleotides: TGTGCCAGCGGATTGACTAGTTTTGAGCAGTTCTTC. It codes for CASGLTSFEQFF.

The table lists this clonotype with many counts. The chain has TRBV30 and TRBJ2-7; D is unresolved. Germline V lookup: CDR1 GTSNPN, CDR2 SVGIG (reference sequence). This CDR3 region has 12 residues. With 1 base removed from V and 4 bases from J, the gap between germline ends came to 8 bases. The CDR3: CAWSGSGYEQYF. DNA of the CDR3: TGTGCCTGGAGTGGTTCCGGATACGAGCAGTACTTC.

The sample holds many counts of this clonotype. At one boundary the junction diverges from the germline segment, which might be a read error. J is TRBJ2-1 and V is TRBV2, with 9 bases fitting TRBD1. The CDR3 sequence is 13 residues long. CDR1 and CDR2 from the germline V gene are SNHLY and FYNNEI. CDR3 sequence reads: CASSGDPGQGLIF. The CDR3 nucleotides read TGTGCCAGCAGTGGGGATCCGGGACAGGGTTTGATCTTC.

This clonotype appeared many times. The rearrangement joins TRBV25-1 to TRBJ1-4; D gene uncertain. This CDR3 has 15 amino acids. Germline V CDR1 and CDR2: MGHDK, SYGVNS. The V gene lost 2 bases and the J gene lost 4 bases, with 11 bases spanning the gap. CDR3 DNA sequence: TGTGCCAGCAGTGAAGGGCGGCAGCTTAATGAAAAACTGTTTTTT. Translated, it gives CASSEGRQLNEKLFF. The whole variable domain, remainder taken from reference TRBV25-1 and TRBJ1-4, is EADIYQTPRYLVIGTGKKITLECSQTMGHDKMYWYQQDPGMELHLIHYSYGVNSTEKGDLSSESTVSRIRTEHFPLTLESARPSHTSQYLCASSEGRQLNEKLFFGSGTQLSVL.

This clonotype was seen repeatedly, ten times or more. The chain recombines TRBV12-3 or TRBV12-4 with TRBJ2-5, with 10 bases lining up with TRBD1. There are 14 residues in the CDR3. Trimming removed 6 bases from V and 3 bases from J; junction bases left unmatched: 4. This chain's CDR3 is CASSPGQGKETQYF. CDR3 coding DNA: TGTGCCAGCAGCCCGGGACAGGGGAAAGAGACCCAGTACTTC.